A selection of T cell receptor beta chains follows, all from one sample in a study of CD8+ T cells in alopecia areata. Using immunoSEQ multiplex PCR, the repertoire was profiled, and TCRdb retains in-frame clones only, with some absent. This table holds about 140,000 clones, 55% found once. Sequencing input: CD4+ T cells sorted from blood. These receptors originate from a human donor in good health. Both conserved end residues are part of each CDR3. D genes are given only for firm matches. Size is omitted from some rows. Given values are once, few, many or a class for expanded clones.

v_call	clone_size	j_call	d_call	cdr3_nt	cdr3_aa
TRBV4-1	NA	TRBJ2-1	TRBD2	TGCGCCAGCAGGGGTACCGGGACTAGTAAGGTGAATGAGCAGTTCTTC	CASRGTGTSKVNEQFF
TRBV5-6	NA	TRBJ2-5	NA	TGTGCCAGCAGCTTGTGGCGCTATCCTCCTGAGACCCAGTACTTC	CASSLWRYPPETQYF
TRBV29-1	NA	TRBJ1-2	NA	TGCAGCCTTGGGGGTAACTATGGCTACACCTTC	CSLGGNYGYTF
TRBV11-2	NA	TRBJ2-7	TRBD1	TGTGCCAGTCGGCGACCGGGGGACAGGCCGGAGGAGCAGTACTTC	CASRRPGDRPEEQYF
TRBV7-8	NA	TRBJ2-2	NA	TGTGCCAGCAGCAACCTCAGGGGCGGCACCGGGGAGCTGTTTTTT	CASSNLRGGTGELFF
TRBV4-1	NA	TRBJ2-6	TRBD2	TGCGCCAGCACCCGGGGAGGGCTTCTAACTGGGGCCAACGTCCTGACTTTC	CASTRGGLLTGANVLTF
TRBV20-1	NA	TRBJ2-1	NA	TGCAGTGCTGATTGGGACAATGAGCAGTTCTTC	CSADWDNEQFF
TRBV28	NA	TRBJ2-7	TRBD1	TGTGCCAGCACCATCCGACAGGGCCACCCCTACGAGCAGTACTTC	CASTIRQGHPYEQYF
TRBV6-1	NA	TRBJ2-1	TRBD2	TGTGCCAGCAGTACCGGGACTAGCGGGATCAATTTGTTCTTC	CASSTGTSGINLFF
TRBV7-9	NA	TRBJ1-2	NA	TGTGCCAGCAGCTTCTTGAGGGGAAACTATGGCTACACCTTC	CASSFLRGNYGYTF
TRBV11-2	once	TRBJ2-7	TRBD2	TGTGCCAGCAGCCCAGGACTAGCGGTTTCCTACGAGCAGTACTTC	CASSPGLAVSYEQYF
TRBV29-1	few	TRBJ1-2	TRBD1	TGCAGCGTTCTGGGACAGGGGACGGATGGCTACACCTTC	CSVLGQGTDGYTF
TRBV29-1	NA	TRBJ1-1	TRBD1	TGCAGCGTCAAAACCGGGACAGGGAATACTGAAGCTTTCTTT	CSVKTGTGNTEAFF
TRBV5-1	NA	TRBJ2-5	NA	TGCGCCAGCAGCGGGGACGGTCAAGAGACCCAGTACTTC	CASSGDGQETQYF
TRBV7-7	NA	TRBJ1-5	NA	TGTGCTAGCAGGGACCGGCGGGCGTGTGGGTGGCCCCAGCATTTT	CASRDRRACGWPQHF
TRBV9	NA	TRBJ2-2	TRBD2	TGTGCCAGCATCAATGGACTAGCGGGTAACACCGGGGAGCTGTTTTTT	CASINGLAGNTGELFF
TRBV6-1	NA	TRBJ2-5	TRBD2	TGTGCCAGCAGTTTTCTAGCGGGAGGGCAAGAGACCCAGTACTTC	CASSFLAGGQETQYF
TRBV6-6	NA	TRBJ2-7	TRBD1	TGTGCCAGCAGTCTGGCGGCAGGGGGTCACGAGCAGTACTTC	CASSLAAGGHEQYF
TRBV29-1	few	TRBJ1-2	TRBD1	TGCAGCGTTGGATCGGGAGGGGGCGGCTATGGCTACACCTTC	CSVGSGGGGYGYTF
TRBV28	few	TRBJ2-3	TRBD2	TGTGCCAGCAGCCCTCTAAGCGGGATCACAGATACGCAGTATTTT	CASSPLSGITDTQYF
TRBV28	few	TRBJ2-5	NA	TGTGCCAGCAGACTGAGCGGTTTCCAAGAGACCCAGTACTTC	CASRLSGFQETQYF
TRBV2	NA	TRBJ2-4	NA	TGTGCCAGCAACGCGGGGACAACGCGAAACATTCAGTACTTC	CASNAGTTRNIQYF
TRBV5-1	NA	TRBJ2-7	NA	TGCGCCAGCAGCTTGGTGGGTAGCTACGAGCAGTACTTC	CASSLVGSYEQYF
TRBV27	NA	TRBJ1-1	NA	TGTGCCAGCAGACAGGGTAGGAACACTGAAGCTTTCTTT	CASRQGRNTEAFF
TRBV4-1	NA	TRBJ2-1	TRBD1	TGCGCCAGCAGCCATCCTGGCCGGGACAGGGCCAATGAGCAGTTCTTC	CASSHPGRDRANEQFF
TRBV7-8	NA	TRBJ1-5	NA	TGTGCCAGCAGCTTACGGCAATCGGGGACTATTCAGCCCCAGCATTTT	CASSLRQSGTIQPQHF
TRBV30	NA	TRBJ1-1	NA	TGTGCCTGGAGCAGAAGCCTCCTGTCCGGGGGAAGCCTGGGGACTGAAGCTTTCTTT	CAWSRSLLSGGSLGTEAFF
TRBV29-1	NA	TRBJ2-2	TRBD1	TGCAGCGTCCAATCCGGGACAGGGCCGACCGGGGAGCTGTTTTTT	CSVQSGTGPTGELFF
TRBV7-9	NA	TRBJ2-1	NA	TGTGCCAGCAGCGACGTAGATATCAGGGATGAGCAGTTCTTC	CASSDVDIRDEQFF
TRBV29-1	few	TRBJ1-1	NA	TGCAGCGTTGTTACAGGGAGGACTGAAGCTTTCTTT	CSVVTGRTEAFF
TRBV11-2	once	TRBJ2-3	NA	TGTGCCAGCAGCTTAGTAAGCCTCGGATCCACAGATACGCAGTATTTT	CASSLVSLGSTDTQYF
TRBV29-1	NA	TRBJ2-5	NA	TGCAGCGTTGGTTGGCAGGGGCCGAAAGAGACCCAGTACTTC	CSVGWQGPKETQYF
TRBV5-1	NA	TRBJ1-5	TRBD1	TGCGCCAGCAGCTTGGGACAGGGAATTAATCAGCCCCAGCATTTT	CASSLGQGINQPQHF
TRBV2	NA	TRBJ2-7	TRBD2	TGTGCCAGCAGTGTAGAGACGGGGGGTTCCTACGAGCAGTACTTC	CASSVETGGSYEQYF
TRBV5-6	NA	TRBJ1-5	TRBD1	TGTGCCAGCAGCTCCGACAGGGTACGGAATCAGCCCCAGCATTTT	CASSSDRVRNQPQHF
TRBV30	NA	TRBJ2-3	TRBD2	TGTGCCCGAGCTAGCGGGAGTTCAGATACGCAGTATTTT	CARASGSSDTQYF
TRBV10-3	NA	TRBJ2-7	TRBD2	TGTGCCATCAGCCAGACTAGCGGGAGAGAGCAGTACTTC	CAISQTSGREQYF
TRBV29-1	NA	TRBJ2-7	TRBD2	TGCAGCGCCAGACTAGCGGGGCGCCCCGAGCAGTACTTC	CSARLAGRPEQYF
TRBV5-1	NA	TRBJ1-2	NA	TGCGCCAGCAGCTTGGACAAGAAGGGCTACACCTTC	CASSLDKKGYTF
TRBV29-1	NA	TRBJ2-1	TRBD1	TGCAGCGCGATCCCGGGACAGGGGTACAATGAGCAGTTCTTC	CSAIPGQGYNEQFF
TRBV6-5	NA	TRBJ1-2	NA	TGTGCCAGCAGTTACGGCCGACTCATCCATAACTATGGCTACACCTTC	CASSYGRLIHNYGYTF
TRBV11-2	NA	TRBJ1-2	NA	TGTGCCAGCAGCTTAGTGGGTGGCTACACCTTC	CASSLVGGYTF
TRBV29-1	few	TRBJ2-5	NA	TGCAGCTGGGCGGGGGCCGTGGAGACCCAGTACTTC	CSWAGAVETQYF
TRBV2	NA	TRBJ2-4	NA	TGTGCCAGCAGCCTCACCAACGTAGCCAAAAACATTCAGTACTTC	CASSLTNVAKNIQYF
TRBV30	NA	TRBJ2-2	NA	TGTGCCTGGGAGGGCACTTCACGGACCGGGGAGCTGTTTTTT	CAWEGTSRTGELFF
TRBV5-6	NA	TRBJ2-5	NA	TGTGCCAGCAGCTTTTTCGCGGGATGGCTCAAAAGGGAGACCCAGTACTTC	CASSFFAGWLKRETQYF
TRBV29-1	few	TRBJ1-1	NA	TGCAGCGTCGGCAGGGCCTTCACTGAAGCTTTCTTT	CSVGRAFTEAFF
TRBV6-6	NA	TRBJ1-1	TRBD1	TGTGCCAGCAGTTTTGAGACAGGGTGGCGAGCTTTCTTT	CASSFETGWRAFF
TRBV30	NA	TRBJ1-2	NA	TGTGCCTGGAGTGTAGGGGGAATGTATGGCTACACCTTC	CAWSVGGMYGYTF
TRBV19	NA	TRBJ1-5	TRBD1	TGTGCCAGTAGTATTGGGACAGTACACAATCAGCCCCAGCATTTT	CASSIGTVHNQPQHF
TRBV29-1	NA	TRBJ2-1	NA	TGCAGCCCCAGGATCTACAATGAGCAGTTCTTC	CSPRIYNEQFF
TRBV28	NA	TRBJ2-7	TRBD2	TGTGCCAGCAGTCTTAGCGGGAGTTTTTACGAGCAGTACTTC	CASSLSGSFYEQYF
TRBV5-1	once	TRBJ2-6	NA	TGCGCCAGCAGCTTGTGGGGGCGTGGGGCCAACGTCCTGACTTTC	CASSLWGRGANVLTF
TRBV6-5	NA	TRBJ1-3	NA	TGTGCCAGCAGTCGTGGGGGTGGAGGAAACACCATATATTTT	CASSRGGGGNTIYF
TRBV20-1	few	TRBJ2-1	TRBD2	TGCAGTGCCCACGGGGGGAATGAGCAGTTCTTC	CSAHGGNEQFF